This T cell receptor beta chain was sequenced during a study of beta chain features in type 1 diabetes. Worth noting for this clone: The antigen remains undetermined.

TCRB transcripts that were expressed got sequenced, as all of the isolated RNA had been reverse transcribed. Method: immunoSEQ multiplex PCR; TCRdb's copy keeps in-frame clones and lacks some. The top ten clones hold more than 0.009% of a sample with a few hundred thousand clones, approximately 25% of them seen once. General observations from the study: Shortening that was moderate but significant affected the TCRB CDR3s of Type 1 diabetes patients in all four CD4+ subsets.

Sequenced material: naive CD4+ T cells from blood. The source is a woman aged 30 to 39 with type 1 diabetes.

CDR3 loop: CASSQGALDSYEQYF. The DNA for the CDR3 is TGTGCCAGCAGCCAAGGAGCACTTGACTCCTACGAGCAGTACTTC. The V and J genes are TRBV14 and TRBJ2-7; D is uncertain. The CDR3 length is 15 residues. Trimming removed 1 base from V and 0 bases from J, with 10 bases in between. CDR1 and CDR2 (germline): SGHDN, FVKESK.